This T cell receptor beta chain was sequenced in a study of blood T cell repertoires in COVID-19. Study at large: Whether acute or convalescent, the COVID-19 samples came from the United States, Italy and Spain.

The method was immunoSEQ multiplex PCR; TCRdb's version includes in-frame clones alone and lacks a portion of them. The sample lists 250,000 or so clones, 80% to 90% occurring once. Germline-derived CDR1 and CDR2 are KGHSH and LQKENI. The CDR3 consists of 16 residues. After removal of 3 bases from V and 8 bases from J, the junction contained 11 bases not matched to a gene. This clone was counted a single time. The source material was peripheral blood. The chain employs TRBV18 and TRBJ1-4; 8 bases are shared with TRBD1. The source is a man aged 25-40 years with COVID-19, enrolled during active disease. In DNA form, the CDR3 reads TGTGCCAGCTCACCCTCGCCCAGGACAGGGAGGGAAAAACTGTTTTTT. Translation gives CASSPSPRTGREKLFF. The full variable domain, with the rest looked up from reference TRBV18 and TRBJ1-4, is NAGVMQNPRHLVRRRGQEARLRCSPMKGHSHVYWYRQLPEEGLKFMVYLQKENIIDESGMPKERFSAEFPKEGPSILRIQQVVRGDSAAYFCASSPSPRTGREKLFFGSGTQLSVL.